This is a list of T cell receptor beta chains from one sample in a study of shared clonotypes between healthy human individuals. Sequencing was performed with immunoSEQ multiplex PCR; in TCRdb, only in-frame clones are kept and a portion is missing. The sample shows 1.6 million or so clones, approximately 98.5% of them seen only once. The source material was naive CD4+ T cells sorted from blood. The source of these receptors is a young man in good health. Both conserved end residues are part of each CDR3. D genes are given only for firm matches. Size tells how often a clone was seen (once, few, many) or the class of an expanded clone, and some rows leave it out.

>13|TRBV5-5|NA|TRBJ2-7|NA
CASSLSSSYEQYF
TGTGCCAGCAGCCTCTCAAGCTCCTACGAGCAGTACTTC
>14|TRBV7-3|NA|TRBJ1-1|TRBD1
CASSSQGVLDEAFF
TGTGCCAGCAGCTCGCAGGGGGTCTTGGATGAAGCTTTCTTT
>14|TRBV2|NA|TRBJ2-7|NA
CASSRDYSSYEQYF
TGTGCCAGCAGCCGAGACTACAGCTCCTACGAGCAGTACTTC
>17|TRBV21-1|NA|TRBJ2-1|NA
CASSNYTDRHRHNEQFF
TGTGCCAGCAGCAACTACACGGACAGACACCGGCACAATGAGCAGTTCTTC
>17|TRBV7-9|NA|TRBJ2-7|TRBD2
CASSSRGVGTSTYEQYF
TGTGCCAGCAGCTCACGGGGGGTTGGGACTAGCACCTACGAGCAGTACTTC
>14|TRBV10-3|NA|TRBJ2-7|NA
CAAQKGAVSYEQYF
TGTGCCGCCCAAAAGGGAGCGGTCTCATACGAGCAGTACTTC
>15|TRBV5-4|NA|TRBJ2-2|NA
CASSLAGRGTGELFF
TGTGCCAGCAGCTTGGCGGGTCGGGGCACCGGGGAACTGTTTTTT
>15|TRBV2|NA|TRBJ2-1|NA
CASTKELGSYNEQFF
TGTGCCAGCACCAAAGAGCTAGGCTCCTACAATGAGCAGTTCTTC
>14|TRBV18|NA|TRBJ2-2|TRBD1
CASTRTGGTGELFF
TGTGCCAGCACGAGGACAGGGGGTACCGGGGAGCTGTTTTTT
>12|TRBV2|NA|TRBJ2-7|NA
CASSPTTNEQYF
TGTGCCAGCAGTCCTACGACAAACGAGCAGTACTTC
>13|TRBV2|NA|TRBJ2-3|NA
CASVSEHAGAQYF
TGTGCCAGTGTCTCGGAGCATGCTGGAGCGCAGTATTTT
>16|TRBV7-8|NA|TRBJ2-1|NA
CASSQSGQSSYNEQFF
TGTGCCAGCAGCCAAAGCGGACAGAGCTCCTACAATGAGCAGTTCTTC
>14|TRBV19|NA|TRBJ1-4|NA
CASMRGAGVEKLFF
TGTGCCAGTATGCGCGGCGCAGGAGTTGAAAAACTGTTTTTT
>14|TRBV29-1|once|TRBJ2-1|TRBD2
CSAEGREGLNEQFF
TGCAGCGCCGAGGGGCGGGAGGGCCTGAATGAGCAGTTCTTC
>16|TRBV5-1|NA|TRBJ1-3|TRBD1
CASSLEQGASGNTIYF
TGCGCCAGCAGCTTGGAACAGGGGGCCTCTGGAAACACCATATATTTT
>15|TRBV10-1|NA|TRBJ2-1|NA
CASSEGLTYYNEQFF
TGCGCCAGCAGTGAGGGACTTACGTATTACAATGAGCAGTTCTTC
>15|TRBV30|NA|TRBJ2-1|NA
CAWKDLLAFYNEQFF
TGTGCCTGGAAAGACCTTCTAGCGTTTTACAATGAGCAGTTCTTC
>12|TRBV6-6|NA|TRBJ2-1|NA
CASSDVLNEQFF
TGTGCCAGCAGCGATGTGTTGAATGAGCAGTTCTTC
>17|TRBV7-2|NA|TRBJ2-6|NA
CASSVRSVGDGANVLTF
TGTGCCAGCAGCGTCAGGTCTGTAGGGGACGGGGCCAACGTCCTGACTTTC
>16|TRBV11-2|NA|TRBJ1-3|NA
CASSGPGPSSGNTIYF
TGTGCCAGCAGCGGCCCGGGACCGAGCTCTGGAAACACCATATATTTT
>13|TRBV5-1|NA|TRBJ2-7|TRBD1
CASRVGGGYEQYF
TGCGCCAGCCGCGTAGGGGGCGGGTACGAGCAGTACTTC
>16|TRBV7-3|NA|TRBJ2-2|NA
CASSLAPQQGSGELFF
TGTGCCAGCAGCTTAGCGCCCCAACAGGGCAGCGGGGAGCTGTTTTTT
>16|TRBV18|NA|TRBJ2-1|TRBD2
CASSGTSERSNNEQFF
TGTGCCAGCTCGGGGACTAGCGAGCGATCCAACAATGAGCAGTTCTTC
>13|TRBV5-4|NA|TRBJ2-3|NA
CASSRTYTDTQYF
TGTGCCAGCAGCCGGACTTACACAGATACGCAGTATTTT
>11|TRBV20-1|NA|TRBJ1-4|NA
CSARDQYKLFF
TGCAGTGCTAGAGATCAATACAAACTGTTTTTT
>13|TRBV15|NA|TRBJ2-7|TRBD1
CATRVGQAYEQYF
TGTGCCACCAGAGTGGGACAGGCCTACGAGCAGTACTTC
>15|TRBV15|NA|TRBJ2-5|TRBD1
CATSRDPTGEETQYF
TGTGCCACCAGCAGAGATCCGACAGGGGAAGAGACCCAGTACTTC
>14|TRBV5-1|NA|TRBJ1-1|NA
CASSLDRVNTEAFF
TGCGCCAGCAGCTTGGACAGGGTAAACACTGAAGCTTTCTTT
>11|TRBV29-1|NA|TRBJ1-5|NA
CSVEGPQPQHF
TGCAGCGTTGAAGGGCCTCAGCCCCAGCATTTT
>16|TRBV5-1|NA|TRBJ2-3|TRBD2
CASSFRSGRATDTQYF
TGCGCCAGCAGCTTTCGTAGCGGGAGGGCCACAGATACGCAGTATTTT
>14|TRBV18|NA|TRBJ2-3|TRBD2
CASSPGGRTDTQYF
TGTGCCAGCTCACCGGGCGGGAGGACAGATACGCAGTATTTT
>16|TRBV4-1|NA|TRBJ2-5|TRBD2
CASSQVGLAVQETQYF
TGCGCCAGCAGCCAAGTGGGACTAGCGGTTCAAGAGACCCAGTACTTC
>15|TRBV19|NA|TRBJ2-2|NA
CASSSFGLNTGELFF
TGTGCCAGTAGTTCCTTCGGACTTAACACCGGGGAGCTGTTTTTT
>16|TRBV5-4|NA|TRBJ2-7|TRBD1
CASSALGTGLSYEQYF
TGTGCCAGCAGCGCGTTGGGGACAGGGCTCTCCTACGAGCAGTACTTC
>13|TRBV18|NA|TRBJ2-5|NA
CASSPLDGETQYF
TGTGCCAGCTCACCACTAGACGGGGAGACCCAGTACTTC
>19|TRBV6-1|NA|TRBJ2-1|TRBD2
CASSEWGGRTSGRYNEQFF
TGTGCCAGCAGTGAATGGGGTGGCAGAACTAGCGGGAGGTACAATGAGCAGTTCTTC